This T cell receptor (beta chain) was sequenced during a study of T cell clonality in common variable immunodeficiency. Overall study findings and caveats: Reportedly, TCR beta sequences from common variable immunodeficiency showed fewer deletions and N-nucleotide insertions. CVID subjects showed higher TCRbeta clonality than healthy controls.

Libraries were prepared by immunoSEQ multiplex PCR; TCRdb keeps only in-frame clonotypes and omits some of them. This repertoire holds about 42,000 clones, and none appear only once. Germline V gene data show CDR1 as DFQATT and CDR2 as SNEGSKA (reference sequence). V dropped 6 bases and J dropped 7 bases, with 21 bases sitting between them. This CDR3 spans 14 amino acids. There are a few counts of this clone. The antigen remains undetermined. The read halts 3 residues ahead of the CDR3 end, with the missing end drawn from the germline J gene. The sequenced material came from peripheral blood mononuclear cells. V is TRBV20-1 and J is TRBJ2-5; tentative D call: TRBD1 (5 bases). The TCR originated in a human donor with common variable immunodeficiency. The chain's CDR3 is CSAARQSNFGTQYF. Incomplete CDR3 DNA: TGCAGTGCAGCGAGACAGAGCAATTTTGGGACC.